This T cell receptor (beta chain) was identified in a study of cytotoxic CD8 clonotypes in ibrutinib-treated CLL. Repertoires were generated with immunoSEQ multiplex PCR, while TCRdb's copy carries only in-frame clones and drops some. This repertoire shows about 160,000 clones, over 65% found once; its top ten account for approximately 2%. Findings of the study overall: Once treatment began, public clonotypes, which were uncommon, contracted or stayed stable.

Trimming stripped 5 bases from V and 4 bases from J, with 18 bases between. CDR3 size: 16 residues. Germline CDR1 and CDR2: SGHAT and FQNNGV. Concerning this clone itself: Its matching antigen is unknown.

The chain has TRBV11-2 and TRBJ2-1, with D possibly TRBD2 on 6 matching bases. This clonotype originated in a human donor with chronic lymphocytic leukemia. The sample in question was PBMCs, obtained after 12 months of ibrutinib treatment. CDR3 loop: CASSPRKGGSYNEQFF. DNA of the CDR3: TGTGCCAGCAGCCCACGGAAGGGAGGATCATACAATGAGCAGTTCTTC. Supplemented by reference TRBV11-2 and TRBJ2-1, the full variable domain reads EAGVAQSPRYKIIEKRQSVAFWCNPISGHATLYWYQQILGQGPKLLIQFQNNGVVDDSQLPKDRFSAERLKGVDSTLKIQPAKLEDSAVYLCASSPRKGGSYNEQFFGPGTRLTVL.